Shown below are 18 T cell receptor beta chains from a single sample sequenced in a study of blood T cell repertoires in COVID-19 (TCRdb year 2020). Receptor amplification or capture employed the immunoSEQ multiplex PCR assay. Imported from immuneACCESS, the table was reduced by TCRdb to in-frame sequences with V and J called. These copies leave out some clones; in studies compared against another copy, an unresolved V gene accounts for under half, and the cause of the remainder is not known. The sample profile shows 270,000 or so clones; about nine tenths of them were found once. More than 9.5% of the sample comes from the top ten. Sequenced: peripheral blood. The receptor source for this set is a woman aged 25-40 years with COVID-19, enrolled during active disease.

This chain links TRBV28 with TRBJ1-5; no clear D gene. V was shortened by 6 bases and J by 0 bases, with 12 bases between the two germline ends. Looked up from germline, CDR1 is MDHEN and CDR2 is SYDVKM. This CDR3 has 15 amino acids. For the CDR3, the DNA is TGTGCCAGCAGCCCCCACCGTAGTAGCAATCAGCCCCAGCATTTT. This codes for CASSPHRSSNQPQHF. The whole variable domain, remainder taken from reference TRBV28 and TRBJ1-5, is DVKVTQSSRYLVKRTGEKVFLECVQDMDHENMFWYRQDPGLGLRLIYFSYDVKMKEKGDIPEGYSVSREKKERFSLILESASTNQTSMYLCASSPHRSSNQPQHFGDGTRLSIL.

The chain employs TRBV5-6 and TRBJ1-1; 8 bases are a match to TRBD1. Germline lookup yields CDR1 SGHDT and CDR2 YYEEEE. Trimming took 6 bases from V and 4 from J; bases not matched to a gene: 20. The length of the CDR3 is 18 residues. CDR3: CASTNPGADRARPTEAFF. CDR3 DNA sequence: TGTGCCAGCACCAATCCGGGTGCGGACAGGGCCCGGCCCACTGAAGCTTTCTTT.

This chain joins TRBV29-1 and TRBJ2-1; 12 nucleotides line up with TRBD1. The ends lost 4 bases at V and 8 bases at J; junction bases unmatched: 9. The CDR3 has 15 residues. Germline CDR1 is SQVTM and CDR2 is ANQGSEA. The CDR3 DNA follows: TGCAGCGTTGTAGGTACCGGGACAGGGGGCGATGAGCAGTTCTTC. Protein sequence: CSVVGTGTGGDEQFF.

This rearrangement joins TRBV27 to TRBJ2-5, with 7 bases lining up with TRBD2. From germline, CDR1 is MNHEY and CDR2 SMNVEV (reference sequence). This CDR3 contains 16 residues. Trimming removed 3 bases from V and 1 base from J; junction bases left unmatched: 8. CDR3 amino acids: CASSFSAGETQETQYF. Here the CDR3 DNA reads TGTGCCAGCAGTTTTTCGGCGGGGGAAACCCAAGAGACCCAGTACTTC.

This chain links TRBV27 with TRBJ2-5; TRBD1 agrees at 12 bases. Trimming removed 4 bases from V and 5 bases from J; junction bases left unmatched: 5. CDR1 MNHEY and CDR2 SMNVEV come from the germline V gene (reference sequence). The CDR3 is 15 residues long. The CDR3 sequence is CASSSGQGARETQYF. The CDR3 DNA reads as TGTGCCAGCAGTTCGGGACAGGGGGCCAGGGAGACCCAGTACTTC.

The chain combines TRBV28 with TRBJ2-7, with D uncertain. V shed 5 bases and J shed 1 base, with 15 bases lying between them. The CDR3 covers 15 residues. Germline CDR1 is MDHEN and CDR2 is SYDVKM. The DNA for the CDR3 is TGTGCCAGCAGTGCGACTTTCCTCGGATCCTACGAGCAGTACTTC. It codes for CASSATFLGSYEQYF.

For the CDR3, the DNA is TGTGCCAGCAGCCAGCTAGCAGGGAGGAGCTACAATGAGCAGTTCTTC. Its translation: CASSQLAGRSYNEQFF. The chain uses TRBV14 and TRBJ2-1; tentative D call: TRBD2 (6 bases). CDR3 length equals 16 residues. V was pared by 3 bases and J by 3 bases, with 15 bases between. Germline V lookup: CDR1 SGHDN, CDR2 FVKESK.

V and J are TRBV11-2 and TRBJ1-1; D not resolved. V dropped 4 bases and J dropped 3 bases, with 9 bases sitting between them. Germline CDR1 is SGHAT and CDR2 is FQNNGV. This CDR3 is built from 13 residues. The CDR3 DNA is TGTGCCAGCAGCTCCTACAGTGACACTGAAGCTTTCTTT. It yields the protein CASSSYSDTEAFF.

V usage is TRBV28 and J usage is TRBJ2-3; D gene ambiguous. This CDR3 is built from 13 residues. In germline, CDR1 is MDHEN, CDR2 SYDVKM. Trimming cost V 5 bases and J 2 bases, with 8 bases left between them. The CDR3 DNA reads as TGTGCCAGCAGTACAAAACCCACAGATACGCAGTATTTT. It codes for CASSTKPTDTQYF.

The CDR3 protein is CASTMTGGYQPQHF. CDR3 coding DNA: TGTGCCAGCACCATGACAGGGGGCTATCAGCCCCAGCATTTT. The chain carries TRBV27 and TRBJ1-5, with 10 nucleotides matching TRBD1. This CDR3 region has 14 residues. Germline-derived CDR1 and CDR2 are MNHEY and SMNVEV (reference sequence). Trimming cost V 7 bases and J 5 bases; bases outside gene matches: 5.

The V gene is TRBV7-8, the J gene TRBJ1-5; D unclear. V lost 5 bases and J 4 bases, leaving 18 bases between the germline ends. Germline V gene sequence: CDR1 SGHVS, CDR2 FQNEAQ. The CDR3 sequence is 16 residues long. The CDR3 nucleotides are TGTGCCAGCAGCATGACTCTAGGCAGCTTAAATCAGCCCCAGCATTTT. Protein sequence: CASSMTLGSLNQPQHF. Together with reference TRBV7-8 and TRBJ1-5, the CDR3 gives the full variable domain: GAGVSQSPRYKVAKRGQDVALRCDPISGHVSLFWYQQALGQGPEFLTYFQNEAQLDKSGLPSDRFFAERPEGSVSTLKIQRTQQEDSAVYLCASSMTLGSLNQPQHFGDGTRLSIL.

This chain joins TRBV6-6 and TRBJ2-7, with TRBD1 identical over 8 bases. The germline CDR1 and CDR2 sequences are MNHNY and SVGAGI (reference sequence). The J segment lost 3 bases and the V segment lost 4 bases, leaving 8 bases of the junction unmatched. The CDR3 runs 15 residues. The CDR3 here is CASSWAGGNNYEQYF. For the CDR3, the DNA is TGTGCCAGCAGTTGGGCAGGGGGCAATAACTACGAGCAGTACTTC.

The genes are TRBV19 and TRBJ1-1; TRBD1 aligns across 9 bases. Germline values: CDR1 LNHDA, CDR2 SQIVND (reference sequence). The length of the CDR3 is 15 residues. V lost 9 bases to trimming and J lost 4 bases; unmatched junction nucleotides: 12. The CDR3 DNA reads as TGTGCCAGCCGGACCGGGACAGGGAGTGTCACTGAAGCTTTCTTT. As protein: CASRTGTGSVTEAFF.

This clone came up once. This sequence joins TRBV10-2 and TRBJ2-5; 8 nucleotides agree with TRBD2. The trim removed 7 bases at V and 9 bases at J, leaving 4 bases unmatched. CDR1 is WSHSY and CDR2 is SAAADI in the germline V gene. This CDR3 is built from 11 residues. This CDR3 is CASTSGGAQYF. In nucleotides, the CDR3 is TGCGCCAGCACCTCCGGGGGGGCCCAGTACTTC.

The CDR3 nucleotides read TGTGCCAGCAGCAAATGCGAACAGGGATCCTACGAGCAGTACTTC. This codes for CASSKCEQGSYEQYF. The chain joins TRBV21-1 to TRBJ2-7; TRBD1, as called in the table, went unchecked against the DNA. TRBV21-1 is flagged as a pseudogene. CDR3 length equals 15 residues.

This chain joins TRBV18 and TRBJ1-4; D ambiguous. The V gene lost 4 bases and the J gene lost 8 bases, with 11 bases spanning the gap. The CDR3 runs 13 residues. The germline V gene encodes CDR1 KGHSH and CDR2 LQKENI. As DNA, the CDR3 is TGTGCCAGCTCACTCTACACGCGGGAAAAACTGTTTTTT. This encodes CASSLYTREKLFF.

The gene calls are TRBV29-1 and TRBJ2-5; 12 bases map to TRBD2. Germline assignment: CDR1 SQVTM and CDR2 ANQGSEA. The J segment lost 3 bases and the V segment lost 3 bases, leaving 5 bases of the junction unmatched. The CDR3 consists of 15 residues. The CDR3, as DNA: TGCAGCGTTGACCGTAGACTAGCGGGGGAAGAGACCCAGTACTTC. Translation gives CSVDRRLAGEETQYF.

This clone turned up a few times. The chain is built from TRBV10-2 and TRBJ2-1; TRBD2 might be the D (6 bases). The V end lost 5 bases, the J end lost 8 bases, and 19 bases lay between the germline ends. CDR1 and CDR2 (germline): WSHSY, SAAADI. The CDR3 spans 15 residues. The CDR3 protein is CASSRGRGSGDEQFF. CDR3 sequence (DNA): TGCGCCAGCAGTCGAGGGCGGGGATCGGGCGATGAGCAGTTCTTC.